Each of the 8 T cell receptor beta chains below was sequenced from the same sample in a study of T cell repertoires in cytomegalovirus infection. One entry per CDR3 protein results from TCRdb running MiXCR on the reads. The table records a few hundred thousand distinct CDR3 sequences, about 26% of them present only once. The sample taken for sequencing was PBMCs. These receptors all come from a human donor in good health (CMV status not recorded). Some clones in this sample may be carry-over from other donors' samples.

Many counts were recorded for this clonotype. This chain links TRBV7-2 with TRBJ1-1, with D possibly matching TRBD1 (5 bases). Germline V gene lookup returns CDR1 SGHTA and CDR2 FQGNSA. Trimming removed 2 bases from V and 2 bases from J, with 12 bases in between. This CDR3 contains 15 residues. Here the CDR3 DNA reads TGTGCCAGCAGCTTATCCCCAGGGACTAACACTGAAGCTTTCTTT. It codes for CASSLSPGTNTEAFF.

The table lists this clonotype with many counts. The chain couples TRBV7-8 to TRBJ2-1; D is unclear. Trimming removed 1 base at V and 0 bases at J, with 13 bases between. Germline V gene lookup returns CDR1 SGHVS and CDR2 FQNEAQ. The CDR3 runs 17 residues. CDR3 residues: CASSLVWAASSYNEQFF. CDR3 nucleotide sequence: TGTGCCAGCAGCTTAGTTTGGGCTGCGAGCTCCTACAATGAGCAGTTCTTC.

This clonotype was detected only a few times. The chain links TRBV11-2 to TRBJ2-1, with a possible D match to TRBD1 (6 bases). V lost 2 bases and J lost 4, with 12 bases in between. Germline CDR1 and CDR2: SGHAT and FQNNGV. The CDR3 covers 15 residues. CDR3 sequence: CASSLQPGQYNEQFF. The CDR3 region has the DNA TGTGCCAGCAGCTTACAACCGGGACAATACAATGAGCAGTTCTTC.

The rearrangement links TRBV19 to TRBJ1-6, with D perhaps matching TRBD1 (5 bases). Deletions cut 4 bases from V and 6 bases from J, with 13 bases between. CDR1 LNHDA and CDR2 SQIVND come from the germline V gene (reference sequence). This CDR3 has 15 residues. CDR3 DNA sequence: TGTGCCAGTAGTACCGGGACGGTGCCTAATTCACCCCTCCACTTT. Translated, it gives CASSTGTVPNSPLHF.

In its sample, this clonotype was seen many times. The chain employs TRBV7-2 and TRBJ1-2, with a possible D match to TRBD1 (6 bases). Germline V gene lookup returns CDR1 SGHTA and CDR2 FQGNSA. The CDR3 covers 16 residues. V was pared by 5 bases and J by 0 bases, with 16 bases between. Here the CDR3 reads CASSIQGNQANYGYTF. The DNA for the CDR3 is TGTGCCAGCAGCATACAGGGAAACCAAGCTAACTATGGCTACACCTTC.

There are a few counts of this clonotype. This chain joins TRBV6-5 and TRBJ1-2; D gene uncertain. Germline CDR1 reads MNHEY; CDR2 reads SVGAGI. Trimming took 8 bases from V and 5 from J, leaving 18 bases between them. The CDR3 length is 14 residues. For the CDR3, the DNA is TGTGCCAGCTCCCAAACTGTTTCGGGTTATGGCTACACCTTC. Its translation: CASSQTVSGYGYTF.

The chain recombines TRBV28 with TRBJ2-2; D call uncertain. Germline CDR1 reads MDHEN; CDR2 reads SYDVKM. The V end was cut by 4 bases, the J end by 5 bases, with 8 bases between. The CDR3 contains 13 residues. The CDR3 sequence: CASSYHLTGELFF. CDR3 in DNA: TGTGCCAGCAGTTACCACCTGACCGGGGAGCTGTTTTTT.

The V gene is TRBV3-1, the J gene TRBJ1-1; 9 bases match TRBD1. The germline V gene encodes CDR1 LGHDT and CDR2 YNNKEL (reference sequence). The CDR3 loop spans 19 amino acids. Trimming at V came to 4 bases and at J to 0 bases, leaving 15 bases not matched to a gene. CDR3 sequence reads: CASSPHKGQGLGLNTEAFF. The CDR3 nucleotides read TGTGCCAGCAGCCCCCATAAGGGACAGGGTCTGGGGTTGAACACTGAAGCTTTCTTT.